These 26 T cell receptor beta chains share one sample of origin, sequenced in a study of blood T cell repertoires in COVID-19 (TCRdb year 2020). To prepare the library, the immunoSEQ multiplex PCR assay was applied. TCRdb stores this immuneACCESS table with in-frame sequences only. Part of the clones is absent; in the studies checked, under half of the shortfall reflects unresolved V genes, and no reason is known for the rest. The sample profile shows roughly 50,000 clones; around 86% of them were found once. Roughly 2.5% of the sample belongs to the ten largest clones. The sequencing sample was made of peripheral blood. Every receptor here comes from a woman of 80 years or more with COVID-19, enrolled during active disease.

The chain has TRBV19 and TRBJ1-2, with 11 bases identical to TRBD1. CDR1 LNHDA and CDR2 SQIVND come from the germline V gene (reference sequence). The CDR3 consists of 14 residues. Unmatched junction bases numbered 3, after V lost 6 bases and J lost 3 bases. CDR3 bases: TGTGCCAGTAGGGGACAGGGGGGATACTATGGCTACACCTTC. Its translation is CASRGQGGYYGYTF.

This clone was seen only once. V is TRBV7-9 and J is TRBJ2-4; 10 bases are shared with TRBD1. The germline V gene encodes CDR1 SEHNR and CDR2 FQNEAQ (reference sequence). The CDR3 is 16 residues long. V lost 3 bases to trimming and J lost 1 base; unmatched junction nucleotides: 3. CDR3 sequence: CASSFRDRGAKNIQYF. CDR3 DNA: TGTGCCAGCAGCTTCCGGGACAGGGGTGCCAAAAACATTCAGTACTTC. The full variable domain, its missing parts supplied by reference TRBV7-9 and TRBJ2-4, is DTGVSQNPRHKITKRGQNVTFRCDPISEHNRLYWYRQTLGQGPEFLTYFQNEAQLEKSRLLSDRFSAERPKGSFSTLEIQRTEQGDSAMYLCASSFRDRGAKNIQYFGAGTRLSVL.

DNA for the CDR3: TGTGCCAGCCAACCCACGACAGGGCCGTTGGGCGAGCAGTACTTC. It specifies CASQPTTGPLGEQYF. The V and J genes are TRBV27 and TRBJ2-7; 7 bases map to TRBD1. CDR3 length: 15 amino acids. J was trimmed by 6 bases and V by 8 bases; bases with no gene match: 16. Germline V gives CDR1 MNHEY, CDR2 SMNVEV (reference sequence).

The chain couples TRBV5-1 to TRBJ2-7; D might be TRBD2 (6 bases). Trimming removed 0 bases at V and 3 bases at J, with 13 bases between. Germline V lookup: CDR1 SGHRS, CDR2 YFSETQ. The CDR3 totals 15 residues. This CDR3 is CASSLGGTGLYEQYF. The CDR3 region has the DNA TGCGCCAGCAGCTTGGGAGGAACGGGACTCTACGAGCAGTACTTC. The whole variable domain, filled in from reference TRBV5-1 and TRBJ2-7, reads KAGVTQTPRYLIKTRGQQVTLSCSPISGHRSVSWYQQTPGQGLQFLFEYFSETQRNKGNFPGRFSGRQFSNSRSEMNVSTLELGDSALYLCASSLGGTGLYEQYFGPGTRLTVT.

The chain carries TRBV30 and TRBJ2-1, with TRBD1 identical over 8 bases. Germline CDR1 is GTSNPN and CDR2 is SVGIG (reference sequence). This CDR3 is built from 15 residues. V shed 1 base and J 10 bases; nucleotides not matched to a gene: 12. The CDR3 reads CAWSGWTGKGSEQFF. CDR3 sequence (DNA): TGTGCCTGGAGTGGATGGACAGGGAAGGGGTCGGAGCAGTTCTTC.

The chain uses TRBV9 and TRBJ1-5, with D possibly TRBD1 on 5 matching bases. CDR3 length: 16 amino acids. Germline assignment: CDR1 SGDLS and CDR2 YYNGEE. Deletions cut 0 bases from V and 4 bases from J, with 14 bases between. Here the CDR3 DNA reads TGTGCCAGCAGCGTAGATCCAGGGCCAATTAATCAGCCCCAGCATTTT. Protein: CASSVDPGPINQPQHF.

The chain has TRBV6-6 and TRBJ2-7; 7 nucleotides line up with TRBD1. CDR1 is MNHNY, CDR2 SVGAGI, per germline (reference sequence). This CDR3 is built from 14 residues. Unmatched junction bases numbered 6, after V lost 4 bases and J lost 3 bases. The DNA for the CDR3 is TGTGCCAGCAGTTCCCCGACAGGGATCTACGAGCAGTACTTC. This sequence encodes CASSSPTGIYEQYF.

The chain joins TRBV12-5 to TRBJ1-5; a weak D match, TRBD1 (5 bases). Trimming removed 5 bases at V and 4 bases at J, with 15 bases between. The CDR3 spans 15 residues. CDR1 LGHNT and CDR2 FRNRAP come from the germline V gene. The CDR3 loop is CASGRDGGGNQPQHF. Written as DNA, the CDR3 is TGTGCTAGTGGTCGGGACGGTGGAGGGAATCAGCCCCAGCATTTT.

This chain joins TRBV28 and TRBJ2-7, with 9 bases identical to TRBD2. Losses at the gene ends were 1 base for V and 5 bases for J; bases not matched to a gene: 3. CDR3 length: 14 amino acids. Germline values: CDR1 MDHEN, CDR2 SYDVKM. CDR3 nucleotide sequence: TGTGCCAGCAGTTTATTTAGCGGGAGAAACGAGCAGTACTTC. Protein product: CASSLFSGRNEQYF.

The chain recombines TRBV6-6 with TRBJ1-1; D may be TRBD1 (6 bases). Germline assignment: CDR1 MNHNY and CDR2 SVGAGI (reference sequence). The V end was cut by 5 bases, the J end by 1 base, with 17 bases between. This CDR3 comprises 16 residues. The CDR3 DNA reads as TGTGCCAGCAGTCCCCAGGGGAAGGGGAGGAACACTGAAGCTTTCTTT. Translating it yields CASSPQGKGRNTEAFF.

CDR3 bases: TGCGCCAGCAGCTTGGATACGACAGGGGGGAGGAATGGCTACACCTTC. This codes for CASSLDTTGGRNGYTF. The rearrangement joins TRBV5-1 to TRBJ1-2, with 9 bases lining up with TRBD1. The CDR3 has 16 residues. In germline, CDR1 is SGHRS, CDR2 YFSETQ. The ends lost 0 bases at V and 6 bases at J; junction bases unmatched: 9.

This chain connects TRBV7-8 to TRBJ2-5, with TRBD2 identical over 11 bases. The germline gives CDR1 SGHVS, CDR2 FQNEAQ. This CDR3 comprises 15 residues. V lost 5 bases, J lost 2 bases, and 4 bases stayed unmatched. CDR3 sequence reads: CASSRVAGGQETQYF. The CDR3 nucleotides read TGTGCCAGCAGCCGAGTAGCGGGAGGGCAAGAGACCCAGTACTTC.

The table lists this clone with a few counts. The chain couples TRBV5-5 to TRBJ2-1, with 13 bases aligning to TRBD2. Per germline, CDR1 SGHKS and CDR2 YYEKEE (reference sequence). The CDR3 is 16 residues long. The J segment lost 7 bases and the V segment lost 3 bases, leaving 7 bases of the junction unmatched. CDR3 sequence reads: CASSSQLAGGGNEQFF. Here the CDR3 DNA reads TGTGCCAGCAGCTCCCAACTAGCGGGAGGGGGAAATGAGCAGTTCTTC. The whole variable domain, filled in from reference TRBV5-5 and TRBJ2-1, reads DAGVTQSPTHLIKTRGQQVTLRCSPISGHKSVSWYQQVLGQGPQFIFQYYEKEERGRGNFPDRFSARQFPNYSSELNVNALLLGDSALYLCASSSQLAGGGNEQFFGPGTRLTVL.

The chain has TRBV5-1 and TRBJ1-1, with D possibly TRBD1 on 5 matching bases. Trimming took off 7 bases at V and 4 bases at J, with 14 bases between the two ends. Germline CDR1 is SGHRS and CDR2 is YFSETQ. The CDR3 is made up of 13 amino acids. As DNA, the CDR3 is TGCGCCAGCGGTGGGGGAGGAACCACTGAAGCTTTCTTT. It yields the protein CASGGGGTTEAFF.

The chain joins TRBV5-1 to TRBJ2-2, with 7 bases identical to TRBD1. The CDR3 totals 16 residues. Germline V gives CDR1 SGHRS, CDR2 YFSETQ. V dropped 2 bases and J dropped 1; count of bases not matched to a gene: 5. The CDR3 sequence: CASSLWGTVNTGELFF. CDR3 coding DNA: TGCGCCAGCAGCTTATGGGGGACAGTGAACACCGGGGAGCTGTTTTTT.

V gene TRBV6-5 combines with J gene TRBJ2-3, with D uncertain. This CDR3 contains 13 residues. The germline CDR1 and CDR2 sequences are MNHEY and SVGAGI. V gave up 2 bases and J gave up 4 bases, with 7 bases separating them. The CDR3 bases are TGTGCCAGCAGTTACCCTCTTTCAGATACGCAGTATTTT. Amino acid sequence: CASSYPLSDTQYF.

This chain connects TRBV19 to TRBJ1-2; 7 bases agree with TRBD1. CDR3 length equals 14 residues. Germline CDR1 is LNHDA and CDR2 is SQIVND (reference sequence). The V segment lost 5 bases and the J segment 0 bases; nucleotides outside the gene matches: 3. The DNA for the CDR3 is TGTGCCAGTAGTCCCGGGACAGCTAACTATGGCTACACCTTC. Translated: CASSPGTANYGYTF. The full variable domain, completed using reference TRBV19 and TRBJ1-2, is DGGITQSPKYLFRKEGQNVTLSCEQNLNHDAMYWYRQDPGQGLRLIYYSQIVNDFQKGDIAEGYSVSREKKESFPLTVTSAQKNPTAFYLCASSPGTANYGYTFGSGTRLTVV.

This chain connects TRBV3-1 (or the pseudogene TRBV3-2) to TRBJ2-5; D might be TRBD1 (6 bases). The CDR3 runs to 15 residues. Trimming stripped 5 bases from V and 3 bases from J, with 16 bases between. In germline, CDR1 is LGHDT, CDR2 YNNKEL (reference sequence). CDR3 loop: CASSVPGQGEETQYF. CDR3 bases: TGTGCCAGCAGCGTGCCGGGACAAGGTGAAGAGACCCAGTACTTC.

To note about this clone: It is likely a read error, because the conserved phenylalanine at the end of the CDR3 is missing. The CDR3 coding sequence is TGTGCCAGCAGCTTAGGGGGGGGAGGGAGAGCTTTCCTT. Its protein is CASSLGGGGRAFL. The chain is built from TRBV7-8 and TRBJ1-1; D might be TRBD1 (5 bases). The V and J ends lost 1 base and 10 bases respectively, with 13 bases between them. This CDR3 contains 13 residues. Germline V gene data show CDR1 as SGHVS and CDR2 as FQNEAQ.

CDR3 loop: CASSQGSRNTQYF. CDR3 DNA sequence: TGTGCCAGCAGCCAAGGTAGTCGCAATACGCAGTATTTT. The chain recombines TRBV3-1 (or the pseudogene TRBV3-2) with TRBJ2-3, with no clear D. V lost 1 base and J 7 bases, leaving 9 bases between the germline ends. The germline V gene has CDR1 LGHDT and CDR2 YNNKEL (reference sequence). The CDR3 runs to 13 residues.

The chain combines TRBV7-9 with TRBJ1-1; D is possibly TRBD1 (6 bases). V was cut by 0 bases and J by 8 bases, with 16 bases left in between. Germline CDR1 is SEHNR and CDR2 is FQNEAQ (reference sequence). This CDR3 region has 15 residues. The CDR3 sequence is CASSLAAGGPQEAFF. The CDR3, as DNA: TGTGCCAGCAGCTTAGCGGCGGGGGGGCCCCAGGAAGCTTTCTTT.

This sequence joins TRBV19 and TRBJ2-7; D possibly matches TRBD1 or TRBD2 (7 bases each). Deletions cut 4 bases from V and 1 base from J, with 26 bases between. The CDR3 contains 19 residues. The germline CDR1 and CDR2 sequences are LNHDA and SQIVND (reference sequence). As DNA, the CDR3 is TGTGCCAGTAGTAGAGACAGGGAAGGAGCGGGGACTACTTCCTACGAGCAGTACTTC. Protein: CASSRDREGAGTTSYEQYF.

This chain links TRBV7-3 with TRBJ1-3; no clear D gene. Trimming removed 7 bases at V and 4 bases at J, with 8 bases between. The CDR3 runs 12 residues. Germline V lookup: CDR1 SGHTA, CDR2 FQGTGA. This CDR3 is CASTGEGNTIYF. CDR3 in DNA: TGTGCCAGCACGGGTGAAGGAAACACCATATATTTT.

This chain uses TRBV7-9 with TRBJ2-7; 8 nucleotides line up with TRBD2. CDR1 is SEHNR and CDR2 is FQNEAQ in the germline V gene (reference sequence). The CDR3 has 15 amino acids. With V trimmed by 0 bases and J by 0 bases, 1 base remained unmatched. CDR3 sequence reads: CASSLASGASYEQYF. The CDR3 coding sequence is TGTGCCAGCAGCTTAGCTAGCGGGGCCTCCTACGAGCAGTACTTC.

In this sample, this clone turned up once. The rearrangement uses TRBV28 and TRBJ1-6, with 10 bases aligning to TRBD1. Trimming removed 5 bases from V and 9 bases from J; junction bases left unmatched: 7. The CDR3 is 15 residues long. Germline CDR1 MDHEN, CDR2 SYDVKM. CDR3 coding DNA: TGTGCCAGCAGTACGCGGGACAGGGGTCTTTCACCCCTCCACTTT. This sequence encodes CASSTRDRGLSPLHF.

This chain joins TRBV10-3 and TRBJ2-7; TRBD1 agrees at 8 bases. CDR1 ENHRY and CDR2 SYGVKD come from the germline V gene. The CDR3 length is 13 residues. Trimming at V came to 4 bases and at J to 7 bases, leaving 6 bases not matched to a gene. CDR3 DNA sequence: TGTGCCATCAGTGCCACAGGGGGTTGGGAGCAGTACTTC. Translated: CAISATGGWEQYF.